A single sample gave rise to the 21 T cell receptor beta chains below, sequenced in a study of blood T cell repertoires in COVID-19. Method: immunoSEQ multiplex PCR; TCRdb's copy keeps in-frame clones and lacks some. The data show approximately 160,000 clones, with around 81% seen just once and about 11% held by the top ten. The sequenced sample consisted of peripheral blood. Every receptor here comes from a man aged 60 to 75 with active or convalescent COVID-19.

This clone was seen a handful of times. The chain uses TRBV5-4 and TRBJ1-1; no reliable D call. V shed 2 bases and J shed 4 bases, with 12 bases lying between them. This CDR3 is 14 amino acids long. Germline CDR1 is SGHNT and CDR2 is YYREEE (reference sequence). The DNA for the CDR3 is TGTGCCAGCAGCTTAAGAGGTGTAGGCACTGAAGCTTTCTTT. This encodes CASSLRGVGTEAFF.

The V call is TRBV2, the J call TRBJ1-3; D unresolved. V dropped 6 bases and J dropped 0 bases, with 12 bases sitting between them. The CDR3 runs to 15 residues. Germline lookup yields CDR1 SNHLY and CDR2 FYNNEI. DNA of the CDR3: TGTGCCAGCAGGATCGACACTTACTCTGGAAACACCATATATTTT. Translated: CASRIDTYSGNTIYF.

J is TRBJ1-5 and V is TRBV6-6; D is ambiguous. Trimming took off 7 bases at V and 0 bases at J, with 7 bases between the two ends. Germline CDR1 and CDR2: MNHNY and SVGAGI (reference sequence). The length of the CDR3 is 13 residues. This CDR3 is CASKQYSNQPQHF. In DNA form, the CDR3 reads TGTGCCAGCAAACAGTATAGCAATCAGCCCCAGCATTTT.

This clone was recorded many times. Other DNA sequences of this sample code for an identical CDR3. The genes are TRBV5-6 and TRBJ1-5, with D tentatively TRBD1 (5 bases). The ends were cut back, 1 base at V and 3 bases at J, with 8 bases in the middle. The CDR3 spans 14 residues. The germline CDR1 and CDR2 sequences are SGHDT and YYEEEE. As DNA, the CDR3 is TGTGCCAGCAGCTTGACAGGATCCAATCAGCCCCAGCATTTT. Its protein product is CASSLTGSNQPQHF.

This chain connects TRBV11-1 to TRBJ2-5; TRBD1 matches 8 bases. Per germline, CDR1 SGHAT and CDR2 FQDESV (reference sequence). CDR3 length: 16 amino acids. V gave up 1 base and J gave up 5 bases; unmatched junction bases: 9. CDR3 amino acids: CASSLGTGGTGETQYF. For the CDR3, the DNA is TGTGCCAGCAGCTTAGGAACAGGGGGGACTGGGGAGACCCAGTACTTC. The whole variable domain, remainder taken from reference TRBV11-1 and TRBJ2-5, is EAEVAQSPRYKITEKSQAVAFWCDPISGHATLYWYRQILGQGPELLVQFQDESVVDDSQLPKDRFSAERLKGVDSTLKIQPAELGDSAMYLCASSLGTGGTGETQYFGPGTRLLVL.

This clone appeared once. The chain combines TRBV28 with TRBJ2-1, with TRBD2 as a possible D gene (6 bases). Trimming took off 3 bases at V and 11 bases at J, with 17 bases between the two ends. The CDR3 runs to 14 residues. The germline CDR1 and CDR2 sequences are MDHEN and SYDVKM. CDR3 in amino acids: CASSLSGLRRKQFF. The CDR3 nucleotides read TGTGCCAGCAGTTTGAGCGGGCTCCGCCGGAAGCAGTTCTTC.

The rearrangement joins TRBV3-1 (or the pseudogene TRBV3-2) to TRBJ1-2; D gene uncertain. The CDR3 runs to 14 residues. V was pared by 0 bases and J by 4 bases, with 9 bases between. The germline V gene encodes CDR1 LGHDT and CDR2 YNNKEL (reference sequence). CDR3: CASSQDVRSYGYTF. The DNA of the CDR3 is TGTGCCAGCAGCCAAGACGTCAGGTCCTATGGCTACACCTTC.

The chain is built from TRBV5-1 and TRBJ2-3; 11 bases map to TRBD1. This CDR3 comprises 18 residues. The V and J ends lost 3 bases and 0 bases, in that order; junction bases with no gene match: 9. Germline V gene data show CDR1 as SGHRS and CDR2 as YFSETQ. Here the CDR3 reads CASSYAGTGGLSTDTQYF. DNA of the CDR3: TGCGCCAGCAGCTACGCCGGGACAGGGGGGCTTAGCACAGATACGCAGTATTTT.

V gene TRBV6-5 combines with J gene TRBJ1-2, with D possibly TRBD1 on 6 matching bases. The CDR3 loop spans 14 amino acids. Germline-derived CDR1 and CDR2 are MNHEY and SVGAGI. V was trimmed by 5 bases and J by 6 bases, leaving 16 bases between them. DNA of the CDR3: TGTGCCAGCAGTCCCCACCTAACAGGGAATGGCTACACCTTC. Residues: CASSPHLTGNGYTF.

This chain connects TRBV5-1 to TRBJ1-4; D may be TRBD1 (5 bases). The germline V and J ends were trimmed by 6 bases and 0 bases, with 12 bases remaining between them. Germline-derived CDR1 and CDR2 are SGHRS and YFSETQ. The CDR3 contains 15 residues. In DNA form, the CDR3 reads TGCGCCAGCACCCCCCAGGGTGCAACTAATGAAAAACTGTTTTTT. Its translation: CASTPQGATNEKLFF.

In this sample, this clone turned up once. This sequence joins TRBV23-1 and TRBJ2-2; 9 bases map to TRBD1. TRBV23-1 is marked as an open reading frame, function uncertain. The CDR3 consists of 18 residues. With V trimmed by 6 bases and J by 3 bases, 14 bases remained unmatched. The CDR3 loop is CASRLRDRVGADTGELFF. Here the CDR3 DNA reads TGCGCCAGCAGACTCCGGGACAGGGTCGGGGCCGACACCGGGGAGCTGTTTTTT.

The chain links TRBV10-3 to TRBJ1-1; D is possibly TRBD1 (5 bases). The CDR3 runs 15 residues. Germline CDR1 and CDR2: ENHRY and SYGVKD. V was trimmed by 2 bases and J by 4 bases, leaving 14 bases between them. The CDR3 reads CAISEREGRGTEAFF. Here the CDR3 DNA reads TGTGCCATCAGTGAGAGGGAGGGTAGGGGCACTGAAGCTTTCTTT.

The chain recombines TRBV4-1 with TRBJ1-1; D is possibly TRBD1 (5 bases). The germline V and J ends were trimmed by 1 base and 3 bases, with 15 bases remaining between them. This CDR3 has 16 amino acids. Germline CDR1 is MGHRA and CDR2 is YSYEKL. This chain's CDR3 is CASSQVGLGGDTEAFF. For the CDR3, the DNA is TGCGCCAGCAGCCAAGTCGGGCTGGGGGGGGACACTGAAGCTTTCTTT.

This chain links TRBV24-1 with TRBJ2-5; D unclear. V lost 1 base and J 4 bases, leaving 12 bases between the germline ends. This CDR3 is 15 amino acids long. CDR1 is KGHDR and CDR2 is SFDVKD in the germline V gene. CDR3 bases: TGTGCCACCAGTGATTTAAATAGTCATCGAGAGACCCAGTACTTC. It yields the protein CATSDLNSHRETQYF.

The CDR3, as DNA: TGTGCCAGCAGCGGAGGTGAGCAGGGGGCCCGCGGAGATACGCAGTATTTT. Amino acid sequence: CASSGGEQGARGDTQYF. V gene TRBV5-4 combines with J gene TRBJ2-3, with TRBD1 matching 8 bases. From germline, CDR1 is SGHNT and CDR2 YYREEE (reference sequence). V shed 4 bases, J shed 5 bases, and the junction held 15 bases outside the gene matches. The CDR3 extends over 17 amino acids. Together with reference TRBV5-4 and TRBJ2-3, the CDR3 gives the full variable domain: ETGVTQSPTHLIKTRGQQVTLRCSSQSGHNTVSWYQQALGQGPQFIFQYYREEENGRGNFPPRFSGLQFPNYSSELNVNALELDDSALYLCASSGGEQGARGDTQYFGPGTRLTVL.

The rearrangement joins TRBV5-1 to TRBJ2-5; perhaps TRBD2 as D (5 bases). CDR1 and CDR2 from the germline V gene are SGHRS and YFSETQ. Trimming took 4 bases from V and 3 from J, leaving 13 bases between them. The CDR3 is 14 amino acids. The chain's CDR3 is CASSRSLREETQYF. The DNA of the CDR3 is TGCGCCAGCAGCCGTTCTTTGAGGGAAGAGACCCAGTACTTC. The entire variable domain, with the rest obtained from reference TRBV5-1 and TRBJ2-5, is as follows: KAGVTQTPRYLIKTRGQQVTLSCSPISGHRSVSWYQQTPGQGLQFLFEYFSETQRNKGNFPGRFSGRQFSNSRSEMNVSTLELGDSALYLCASSRSLREETQYFGPGTRLLVL.

The chain joins TRBV6-6 to TRBJ2-7; 10 positions agree with TRBD1. V shed 6 bases and J 3 bases; nucleotides not matched to a gene: 11. Germline V gene data show CDR1 as MNHNY and CDR2 as SVGAGI (reference sequence). The CDR3 covers 16 residues. CDR3 in amino acids: CASRRTAGQGFYEQYF. The CDR3 nucleotides are TGTGCCAGCAGAAGAACCGCGGGACAGGGGTTCTACGAGCAGTACTTC.

The V and J genes are TRBV19 and TRBJ1-1, with TRBD1 matching over 7 bases. This CDR3 spans 15 amino acids. The germline V gene has CDR1 LNHDA and CDR2 SQIVND (reference sequence). With V trimmed by 6 bases and J by 2 bases, 9 bases remained unmatched. CDR3 in amino acids: CASRADRASNTEAFF. In DNA form, the CDR3 reads TGTGCCAGTAGGGCCGACAGGGCGAGCAACACTGAAGCTTTCTTT.

The chain employs TRBV5-4 and TRBJ2-1; 10 nucleotides match TRBD2. Losses at the gene ends were 5 bases for V and 1 base for J; bases not matched to a gene: 9. CDR1 SGHNT and CDR2 YYREEE come from the germline V gene (reference sequence). The CDR3 is 17 amino acids. CDR3 in amino acids: CASSQSSGGVSYNEQFF. The CDR3 DNA follows: TGTGCCAGCAGTCAGTCTAGCGGGGGTGTTTCCTACAATGAGCAGTTCTTC.

In DNA form, the CDR3 reads TGTGCCAGCAGTTCTCCAGGGCTGAACACTGAAGCTTTCTTT. Protein sequence: CASSSPGLNTEAFF. J is TRBJ1-1 and V is TRBV6-5; D may be TRBD1 (5 bases). The germline V gene has CDR1 MNHEY and CDR2 SVGAGI. The V gene lost 4 bases and the J gene lost 0 bases, with 9 bases spanning the gap. This CDR3 spans 14 amino acids.

The genes are TRBV11-2 and TRBJ1-4; TRBD1 is a possible D gene (5 bases). V shed 1 base and J shed 3 bases, with 15 bases lying between them. The CDR3 covers 17 residues. The germline V gene encodes CDR1 SGHAT and CDR2 FQNNGV. This chain's CDR3 is CASSLGLRGTANEKLFF. The CDR3 nucleotides read TGTGCCAGCAGCTTAGGTCTAAGGGGCACGGCTAATGAAAAACTGTTTTTT.